This T cell receptor beta chain was retrieved from a study of blood T cells in healthy people across ages. CDR1 is SGDLS, CDR2 YYNGEE, per germline. The CDR3 contains 15 residues. Between the trimmed V and J ends, which lost 4 bases and 5 bases, there was a span of 16 bases. With a J-beta primer mix and a sample-barcoded 5' primer, a second PCR ran 7 to 11 cycles. TCRdb re-called the 5' RACE reads through MiXCR, storing one row per CDR3 protein. The sample records more than 1,400,000 distinct CDR3 sequences, 42% being singletons. This clonotype was obtained from a woman aged 18 to 35 in good health. Source material: blood. The chain links TRBV9 to TRBJ2-1; D is possibly TRBD1 (5 bases). The CDR3 protein is CASSLPPGRDNEQFF. CDR3 DNA: TGTGCCAGCAGCCTCCCGCCGGGCAGGGACAATGAGCAGTTCTTC. Full variable domain (rest looked up from reference TRBV9 and TRBJ2-1): DSGVTQTPKHLITATGQRVTLRCSPRSGDLSVYWYQQSLDQGLQFLIQYYNGEERAKGNILERFSAQQFPDLHSELNLSSLELGDSALYFCASSLPPGRDNEQFFGPGTRLTVL.